This is a list of T cell receptor beta chains from one sample in a study of shared clonotypes between healthy human individuals. The protocol was immunoSEQ multiplex PCR, while the TCRdb copy is restricted to in-frame clones and leaves out a portion. The sample has about 1.5 million clones; 95% to 99% are singletons. Sequences were obtained from naive CD4+ T cells sorted from blood. These receptors originate from a man in his thirties or forties in good health. The CDR3 runs from the conserved cysteine through the conserved F or W. The D gene is left open where the match is weak. Clone size appears in some rows only: once, few, many, or a class for an expanded clone.

V: TRBV27; J: TRBJ2-4; size: .; length: 14; D: TRBD1; CDR3: CASSGTALKNIQYF; DNA: TGTGCCAGCAGTGGGACAGCGCTTAAAAACATTCAGTACTTC
V: TRBV19; J: TRBJ2-3; size: .; length: 15; D: .; CDR3: CASSMGQDFTDTQYF; DNA: TGTGCCAGTAGTATGGGGCAGGACTTCACAGATACGCAGTATTTT
V: TRBV28; J: TRBJ1-4; size: .; length: 14; D: .; CDR3: CASSFVGPRKKLFF; DNA: TGTGCCAGCAGTTTTGTGGGGCCGAGAAAAAAACTGTTTTTT
V: TRBV11-2; J: TRBJ2-7; size: .; length: 16; D: .; CDR3: CASSLELSGWGYEQYF; DNA: TGTGCCAGCAGCTTAGAGCTTTCGGGGTGGGGATACGAGCAGTACTTC
V: TRBV5-4; J: TRBJ1-3; size: .; length: 16; D: .; CDR3: CASSLEGLLSGNTIYF; DNA: TGTGCCAGCAGCTTGGAAGGGCTCCTCTCTGGAAACACCATATATTTT
V: TRBV2; J: TRBJ2-7; size: once; length: 14; D: TRBD1; CDR3: CASRLNRDSYEQYF; DNA: TGTGCCAGCCGCTTAAACCGGGACAGCTACGAGCAGTACTTC
V: TRBV6-6; J: TRBJ2-3; size: .; length: 16; D: TRBD2; CDR3: CASSYSRLADTDTQYF; DNA: TGTGCCAGCAGTTACTCGCGACTAGCGGACACAGATACGCAGTATTTT
V: TRBV20-1; J: TRBJ2-1; size: .; length: 10; D: .; CDR3: CSAPGGEQFF; DNA: TGCAGTGCTCCGGGCGGTGAGCAGTTCTTC
V: TRBV7-2; J: TRBJ2-7; size: .; length: 14; D: .; CDR3: CASSLDMASREQYF; DNA: TGTGCCAGCAGCTTAGATATGGCATCGCGGGAGCAGTACTTC
V: TRBV15; J: TRBJ1-1; size: .; length: 13; D: .; CDR3: CATSRPGLSSAFF; DNA: TGTGCCACCAGCAGACCAGGGTTAAGTTCCGCTTTCTTT
V: TRBV25-1; J: TRBJ2-2; size: .; length: 15; D: .; CDR3: CASRTPGANTGELFF; DNA: TGTGCCAGCAGGACCCCAGGGGCGAACACCGGGGAGCTGTTTTTT
V: TRBV2; J: TRBJ1-1; size: once; length: 14; D: TRBD1; CDR3: CASSIDRGGTEAFF; DNA: TGTGCCAGCAGTATAGACAGGGGGGGAACTGAAGCTTTCTTT
V: TRBV6-6; J: TRBJ2-3; size: .; length: 15; D: .; CDR3: CASSYSAGARDTQYF; DNA: TGTGCCAGCAGTTACTCGGCAGGGGCTAGAGATACGCAGTATTTT
V: TRBV15; J: TRBJ1-5; size: .; length: 14; D: .; CDR3: CATSRLGGNQPQHF; DNA: TGTGCCACCAGCAGACTCGGGGGCAACCAGCCCCAGCATTTT
V: TRBV25-1; J: TRBJ2-1; size: .; length: 11; D: .; CDR3: CASSVYNEQFF; DNA: TGTGCCAGCAGTGTATACAATGAGCAGTTCTTC
V: TRBV7-2; J: TRBJ2-1; size: .; length: 17; D: TRBD2; CDR3: CASSSRLAGSSYNEQFF; DNA: TGTGCCAGCAGCTCCCGACTAGCGGGTAGCTCCTACAATGAGCAGTTCTTC
V: TRBV5-1; J: TRBJ1-4; size: .; length: 14; D: .; CDR3: CASSPSPLGEKLFF; DNA: TGCGCCAGCAGCCCCTCCCCCTTGGGTGAAAAACTGTTTTTT
V: TRBV7-3; J: TRBJ2-2; size: .; length: 14; D: .; CDR3: CASSLNGGAGELFF; DNA: TGTGCCAGCAGCTTAAATGGCGGGGCCGGGGAGCTGTTTTTT
V: TRBV27; J: TRBJ2-7; size: .; length: 14; D: TRBD2; CDR3: CASSRSGSVGEQYF; DNA: TGTGCCAGCAGTCGTAGCGGGAGTGTGGGCGAGCAGTACTTC
V: TRBV9; J: TRBJ2-3; size: .; length: 15; D: .; CDR3: CASSVGFREADTQYF; DNA: TGTGCCAGCAGCGTAGGGTTCCGAGAGGCAGATACGCAGTATTTT
V: TRBV5-1; J: TRBJ1-4; size: .; length: 15; D: .; CDR3: CASSLGAAVGEKLFF; DNA: TGCGCCAGCAGCTTGGGGGCGGCCGTAGGTGAAAAACTGTTTTTT
V: TRBV6-4; J: TRBJ2-2; size: .; length: 14; D: .; CDR3: CASRAQANTGELFF; DNA: TGTGCCAGCAGGGCCCAGGCGAACACCGGGGAGCTGTTTTTT
V: TRBV5-1; J: TRBJ2-2; size: once; length: 13; D: TRBD1; CDR3: CASSRGQGSELFF; DNA: TGCGCCAGCAGCAGAGGACAGGGGTCGGAGCTGTTTTTT
V: TRBV18; J: TRBJ1-4; size: .; length: 14; D: .; CDR3: CASSRGAEYEKLFF; DNA: TGTGCCAGCTCACGTGGGGCGGAATATGAAAAACTGTTTTTT
V: TRBV2; J: TRBJ1-1; size: .; length: 11; D: .; CDR3: CATLFHTEAFF; DNA: TGTGCCACCCTTTTCCACACTGAAGCTTTCTTT